These 9 T cell receptor beta chains were sequenced from one sample in a study of cytomegalovirus exposure and HLA in healthy donors. The PCR had 60 Vbeta and 13 Jbeta primers. Sequencing used immunoSEQ multiplex PCR; TCRdb keeps in-frame clones, though not all of them. The sample carries under 150,000 clones, under 70% recorded once. The sequencing sample was made of PBMCs. Receptors originate from a man younger than 35 in good health and CMV-seropositive.

The chain uses TRBV4-1 and TRBJ2-2, with no clear D. Deletions cut 3 bases from V and 0 bases from J, with 17 bases between. This CDR3 comprises 18 residues. Germline CDR1 is MGHRA and CDR2 is YSYEKL. DNA of the CDR3: TGCGCCAGCAGCCAGTTCTCGCGACGGGTTTCGAACACCGGGGAGCTGTTTTTT. Protein sequence: CASSQFSRRVSNTGELFF.

The CDR3, as DNA: TGTGCCAGCAGCTTTCGGTCCGGGATCCCTGAAGGCTACACCTTC. Translated: CASSFRSGIPEGYTF. V and J are TRBV12-1 and TRBJ1-2. TRBV12-1 is noted as a pseudogene. This CDR3 region has 15 residues.

A few counts support this clone. V gene TRBV4-2 combines with J gene TRBJ2-6, with no clear D. CDR3 length: 14 amino acids. Deletions cut 5 bases from V and 2 bases from J, with 7 bases between. The germline CDR1 and CDR2 sequences are LGHNA and YNFKEQ. The CDR3 region is CASSSMAGANVLTF. CDR3 DNA: TGTGCCAGCAGCTCTATGGCTGGGGCCAACGTCCTGACTTTC.

V usage is TRBV10-2 and J usage is TRBJ1-1; D gene ambiguous. The CDR3 runs to 12 residues. V shed 6 bases and J shed 3 bases, with 8 bases lying between them. Germline V CDR1 and CDR2: WSHSY, SAAADI. The CDR3 is CASRRRDTEAFF. The CDR3 coding sequence is TGCGCCAGCAGGCGACGGGACACTGAAGCTTTCTTT.

The chain uses TRBV30 and TRBJ2-7; 7 bases are a match to TRBD1. CDR1 and CDR2 (germline): GTSNPN, SVGIG (reference sequence). The CDR3 contains 13 residues. The trim removed 3 bases at V and 5 bases at J, leaving 7 bases unmatched. DNA for the CDR3: TGTGCCTGGAGCCCGGGACAGAGAAACGAGCAGTACTTC. Translating it yields CAWSPGQRNEQYF.

The gene calls are TRBV11-2 and TRBJ2-5; D not resolved. V was trimmed by 2 bases and J by 1 base, leaving 5 bases between them. The CDR3 covers 13 residues. Germline CDR1 and CDR2: SGHAT and FQNNGV. This CDR3 reads CASSLFLQETQYF. Written as DNA, the CDR3 is TGTGCCAGCAGCTTATTCCTCCAAGAGACCCAGTACTTC.

The chain couples TRBV4-1 to TRBJ1-2, with D perhaps matching TRBD1 (5 bases). V lost 4 bases to trimming and J lost 0 bases, with 15 bases between them. The CDR3 spans 16 residues. Germline loops: CDR1 MGHRA, CDR2 YSYEKL. DNA for the CDR3: TGCGCCAGCAGCCGAGATAATCGACAGACTAACTATGGCTACACCTTC. Protein sequence: CASSRDNRQTNYGYTF.

The chain carries TRBV9 and TRBJ2-2, with TRBD2 matching 8 bases. This CDR3 comprises 15 residues. The junction had 5 bases not matched to a gene; V was cut back by 0 bases and J by 7 bases. CDR1 SGDLS and CDR2 YYNGEE come from the germline V gene. The CDR3 loop reads CASSVEGTRGGELFF. In DNA form, the CDR3 reads TGTGCCAGCAGCGTAGAGGGGACTAGGGGCGGGGAGCTGTTTTTT.

The V gene is TRBV7-9, the J gene TRBJ1-3, with D possibly matching TRBD1 (6 bases). Germline V CDR1 and CDR2: SEHNR, FQNEAQ (reference sequence). The CDR3 runs 14 residues. Trimming removed 5 bases from V and 4 bases from J, with 12 bases in between. CDR3 protein: CASSLTGTGNTIYF. DNA of the CDR3: TGTGCCAGCAGCCTTACAGGGACCGGAAACACCATATATTTT.